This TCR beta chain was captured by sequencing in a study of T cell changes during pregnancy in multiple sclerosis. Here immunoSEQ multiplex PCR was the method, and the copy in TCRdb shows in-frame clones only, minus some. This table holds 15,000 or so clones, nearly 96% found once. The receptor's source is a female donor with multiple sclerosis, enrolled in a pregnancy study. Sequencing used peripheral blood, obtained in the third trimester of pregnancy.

The CDR3 here is CASSHPERSSYNEQFF. The CDR3 DNA sequence: TGTGCCAGCAGCCACCCCGAGCGGAGCTCCTACAATGAGCAGTTCTTC. The chain couples TRBV7-2 to TRBJ2-1; possible D gene TRBD2, 5 bases. This CDR3 contains 16 residues. V lost 5 bases, J lost 0 bases, and 14 bases lay in between. CDR1 and CDR2 from the germline V gene are SGHTA and FQGNSA.